Listed here is a single T cell receptor beta chain. Its antigen is still unknown. It was from unfractionated whole blood that total RNA was extracted. What the library attached to individual cDNA molecules were unique molecular identifiers. How the authors handled the data: Counting gave a median of roughly 100,000 TCRs per sample, with values ranging from about 23,224 to 700,000. TCRdb recomputed calls from the 5' RACE reads with MiXCR, one row per CDR3 protein. The V and J calls here are based on TCRdb, not the publication. The table shows more than 75,000 distinct CDR3 sequences, with about 16% occurring only once. The sample belongs to a study of human T cells and chemical hapten exposure. Background on the study: Minor volume differences among pooled libraries chiefly drove per-sample TCR yield variation. Points from the study as a whole: The number of TCRs above 1 in 1000 frequency did not change after DPC sensitization.

Per germline, CDR1 SEHNR and CDR2 FQNEAQ (reference sequence). Trimming took 1 base from V and 4 from J, leaving 10 bases between them. This CDR3 region has 14 residues. This rearrangement joins TRBV7-9 to TRBJ1-2, with D maybe TRBD1 (6 bases). The sequence was collected from a female donor in good health. The CDR3 here is CASSLDGGIYGYTF. CDR3 DNA sequence: TGTGCCAGCAGCTTAGACGGGGGCATCTATGGCTACACCTTC.